A single T cell receptor beta chain is shown here with its context. The sample comes from a study of blood T cell repertoires in COVID-19. Study information: In each case, the material was cDNA or gDNA derived from T cells, B-cell-depleted T cells, or PBMCs.

The CDR3 length is 15 residues. The V gene's germline CDR1 is SEHNR and CDR2 FQNEAQ (reference sequence). Trimming removed 6 bases from V and 5 bases from J; junction bases left unmatched: 9. Profiling relied on immunoSEQ multiplex PCR, and the TCRdb table lists in-frame clones only, not all of them. The repertoire consists of 300,000 to 350,000 clones, with roughly 87% occurring once and the leading ten covering 8% to 9.5%. Across 20 to 25 US areas, participants ranged in age from roughly 18 to 95 years. This sequence originates from a young woman who had recovered from COVID-19. Sequencing input: PBMCs or T cells enriched from blood (not recorded which). The J gene is TRBJ2-5, the V gene TRBV7-9; 10 bases map to TRBD1. DNA of the CDR3: TGTGCCAGCAGGGCCTTAGACAGGGGGCTGGAGACCCAGTACTTC. Its translation: CASRALDRGLETQYF.